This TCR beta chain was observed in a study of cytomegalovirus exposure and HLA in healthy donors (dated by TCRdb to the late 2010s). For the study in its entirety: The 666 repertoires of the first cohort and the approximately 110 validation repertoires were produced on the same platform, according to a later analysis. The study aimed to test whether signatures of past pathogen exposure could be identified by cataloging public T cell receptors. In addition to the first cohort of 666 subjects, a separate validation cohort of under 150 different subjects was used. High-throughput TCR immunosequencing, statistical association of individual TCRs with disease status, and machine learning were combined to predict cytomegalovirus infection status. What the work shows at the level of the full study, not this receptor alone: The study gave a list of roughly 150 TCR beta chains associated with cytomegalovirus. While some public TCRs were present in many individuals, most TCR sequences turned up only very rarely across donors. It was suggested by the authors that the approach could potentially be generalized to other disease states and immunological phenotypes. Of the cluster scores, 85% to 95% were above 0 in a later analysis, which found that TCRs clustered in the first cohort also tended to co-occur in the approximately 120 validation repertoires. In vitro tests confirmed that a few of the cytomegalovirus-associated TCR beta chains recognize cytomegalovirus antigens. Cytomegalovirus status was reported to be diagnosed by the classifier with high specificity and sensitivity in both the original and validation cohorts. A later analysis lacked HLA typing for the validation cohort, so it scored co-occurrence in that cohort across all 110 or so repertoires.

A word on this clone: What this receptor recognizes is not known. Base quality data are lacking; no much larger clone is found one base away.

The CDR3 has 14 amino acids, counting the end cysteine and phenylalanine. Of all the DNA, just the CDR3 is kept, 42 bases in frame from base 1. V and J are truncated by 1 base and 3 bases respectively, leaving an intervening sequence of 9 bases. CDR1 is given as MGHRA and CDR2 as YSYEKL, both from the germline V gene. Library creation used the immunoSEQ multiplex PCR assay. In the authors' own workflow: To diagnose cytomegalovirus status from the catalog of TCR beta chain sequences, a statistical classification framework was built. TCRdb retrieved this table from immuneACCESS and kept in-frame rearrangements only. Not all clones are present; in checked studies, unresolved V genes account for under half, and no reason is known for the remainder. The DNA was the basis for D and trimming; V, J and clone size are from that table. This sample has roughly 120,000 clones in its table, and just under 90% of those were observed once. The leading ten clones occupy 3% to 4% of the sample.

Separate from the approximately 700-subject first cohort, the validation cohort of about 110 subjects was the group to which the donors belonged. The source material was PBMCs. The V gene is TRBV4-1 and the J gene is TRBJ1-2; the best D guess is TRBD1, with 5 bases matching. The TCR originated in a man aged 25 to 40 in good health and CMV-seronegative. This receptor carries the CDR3 CASSQVLGDYGYTF. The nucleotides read TGCGCCAGCAGCCAAGTTCTAGGGGACTATGGCTACACCTTC.